This TCR beta chain was recovered during a study of shared clonotypes between healthy human individuals. The authors' processing: For the immunoSEQ data, sequences were junction-only without quality scores, so filtering differed. Produced via immunoSEQ multiplex PCR; TCRdb's table is partial and in-frame only. D and trimming come from the DNA, and the V and J calls and clone size come from that table. The sample includes about 2 million clones, 85% to 95% of them seen just once. The sample consisted of naive CD4+ T cells sorted from blood. The subset denotes: CD45RA+ positively selected. The receptor was derived from a man between 18 and 35 years old in good health.

The CDR3 is CASSAYSSSTDTQYF. The CDR3 DNA follows: TGTGCCAGCAGCGCCTATTCTTCTAGCACAGATACGCAGTATTTT. The rearrangement uses TRBV9 and TRBJ2-3; unclear D gene. In germline, CDR1 is SGDLS, CDR2 YYNGEE. This CDR3 spans 15 amino acids. Trimming took off 3 bases at V and 0 bases at J, with 11 bases between the two ends.